This T cell receptor (beta chain) was sequenced for a study of T cell repertoires in cytomegalovirus infection. Study observations and caveats: Cumulative frequency (of public TCR beta family members) identified carriers of CMV plus the relevant HLA. What dominated the ex vivo response were HLA-C-restricted CMV-specific TCR beta clonotypes.

Looked up from germline, CDR1 is KGHSH and CDR2 is LQKENI. The ends were cut back, 3 bases at V and 0 bases at J, with 12 bases in the middle. The CDR3 has 15 amino acids. Points on this clonotype: Its antigen is unknown.

Each CDR3 protein gets one entry after TCRdb re-called the reads with MiXCR. Altogether roughly 990,000 distinct CDR3 sequences are present, approximately 31% being singletons, with the ten largest covering around an eighth. This receptor was taken from a human donor in good health (CMV status not recorded). Some clones in this sample may be carry-over from other donors' samples. The sequencing here drew on cultured CD8+ T cells from PBMCs, taken from culture after CMV antigen stimulation. The chain joins TRBV18 to TRBJ2-7, with D perhaps TRBD2 (6 bases). CDR3 amino acids: CASSPERGSSYEQYF. In DNA, the CDR3 is TGTGCCAGCTCACCGGAACGGGGGAGCTCCTACGAGCAGTACTTC.